What follows are 9 T cell receptor beta chains derived from one specimen sequenced in a study of blood T cell repertoires in COVID-19. Data came from immunoSEQ multiplex PCR; TCRdb stores just in-frame clones and leaves some out. The sample carries around 310,000 clones, around 90% recorded once. Sample: peripheral blood. These receptors came from a woman aged 40-49 years with COVID-19, enrolled during active disease.

This clone has just one count. V and J are TRBV9 and TRBJ2-1; TRBD1 matches 8 bases. Trimming at V came to 4 bases and at J to 0 bases, leaving 12 bases not matched to a gene. Germline V CDR1 and CDR2: SGDLS, YYNGEE. The CDR3 totals 18 residues. The CDR3 reads CASSPRKNRGDSYNEQFF. In DNA, the CDR3 is TGTGCCAGCAGCCCCAGAAAGAACAGGGGGGACTCCTACAATGAGCAGTTCTTC.

The chain has TRBV10-3 and TRBJ1-5; no reliable D call. Between the trimmed V and J ends, which lost 4 bases and 3 bases, there was a span of 13 bases. CDR1 and CDR2 from the germline V gene are ENHRY and SYGVKD. This CDR3 is built from 15 residues. This CDR3 reads CAISAENRSNQPQHF. The CDR3 nucleotides are TGTGCCATCAGTGCAGAAAACCGCTCCAATCAGCCCCAGCATTTT.

This clone was seen a few times. The chain links TRBV28 to TRBJ1-2, with 7 positions matching TRBD1. Trimming took 7 bases from V and 3 from J; bases not matched to a gene: 8. The CDR3 covers 14 residues. Germline CDR1 and CDR2: MDHEN and SYDVKM. In nucleotides, the CDR3 is TGTGCCAGCATCCCCCCTGGGACAGACTATGGCTACACCTTC. It codes for CASIPPGTDYGYTF.

Comments on this clone: Other DNA sequences in the sample encode the same CDR3. The chain combines TRBV18 with TRBJ2-1, with D hard to call. Germline V gives CDR1 KGHSH, CDR2 LQKENI. The V and J ends lost 0 bases and 2 bases respectively, with 8 bases between them. There are 15 residues in the CDR3. CDR3 nucleotides: TGTGCCAGCTCACCACCGCGGAAGACCTACAATGAGCAGTTCTTC. It translates to CASSPPRKTYNEQFF.

The V gene is TRBV27, the J gene TRBJ1-5, with 11 bases matching TRBD1. V lost 5 bases to trimming and J lost 0 bases; unmatched junction nucleotides: 6. CDR3 size: 17 residues. From germline, CDR1 is MNHEY and CDR2 SMNVEV (reference sequence). The CDR3 DNA follows: TGTGCCAGCAGTCCAGGGACAGGGGGAAATAGCAATCAGCCCCAGCATTTT. Translating it yields CASSPGTGGNSNQPQHF.

V usage is TRBV7-8 and J usage is TRBJ1-1; a possible D gene is TRBD1 (5 bases). Germline lookup yields CDR1 SGHVS and CDR2 FQNEAQ. The CDR3 covers 14 residues. V lost 5 bases and J lost 1, with 11 bases in between. CDR3 nucleotides: TGTGCCAGCAGCGAGACAGTTTGGAACACTGAAGCTTTCTTT. Its translation: CASSETVWNTEAFF.

This clone has only one observation. At the DNA level, this CDR3 is encoded by other sequences in the same sample as well. V and J are TRBV19 and TRBJ1-5; TRBD1 agrees at 7 bases. Per germline, CDR1 LNHDA and CDR2 SQIVND (reference sequence). CDR3 length: 13 residues. Trimming cost V 3 bases and J 5 bases; bases outside gene matches: 1. CDR3 loop: CASSIDRDQPQHF. CDR3 bases: TGTGCCAGTAGTATTGACAGGGATCAGCCCCAGCATTTT.

This clone was counted a few times. This chain uses TRBV28 with TRBJ1-5; 11 bases align to TRBD1. The CDR3 extends over 15 amino acids. Trimming took 5 bases from V and 4 from J; bases not matched to a gene: 4. CDR1 and CDR2 from the germline V gene are MDHEN and SYDVKM. In DNA, the CDR3 is TGTGCCAGCAGTCCAGGGACAGGGGGAAATCAGCCCCAGCATTTT. Protein sequence: CASSPGTGGNQPQHF.

The rearrangement joins TRBV2 to TRBJ1-4; 9 bases are a match to TRBD1. Germline V gene sequence: CDR1 SNHLY, CDR2 FYNNEI. The CDR3 contains 13 residues. J lost 5 bases, V lost 8 bases, and 3 bases had no gene match. The CDR3 DNA reads as TGTGCCAGCGTTACAGGGGGCAATGAAAAACTGTTTTTT. Translation gives CASVTGGNEKLFF.